The 3 T cell receptor beta chains listed next were all sequenced from one sample in a study of OX40 agonist ivuxolimab in advanced cancers. Profiled with immunoSEQ multiplex PCR; TCRdb holds only in-frame clones, not every one. The sample records 95,000 to 100,000 clones, around 83% being singletons. Sample: CD4+ or CD8+ T cells sorted from blood, taken in a trial of the OX40 agonist ivuxolimab. The receptors originated from an adult with an advanced solid tumor such as melanoma, head and neck, liver or kidney cancer.

The chain couples TRBV4-3 to TRBJ1-2; D gene ambiguous. This CDR3 is built from 14 residues. V was trimmed by 0 bases and J by 4 bases, leaving 9 bases between them. Germline V CDR1 and CDR2: LGHNA, YSLEER. Here the CDR3 reads CASSQDIVGYGYTF. The CDR3 nucleotides are TGCGCCAGCAGCCAAGATATAGTAGGCTATGGCTACACCTTC.

This sequence joins TRBV28 and TRBJ2-7, with a tentative D call TRBD1 (6 bases). Germline CDR1 reads MDHEN; CDR2 reads SYDVKM. With 5 bases removed from V and 0 bases from J, the gap between germline ends came to 14 bases. This CDR3 spans 15 amino acids. The CDR3 DNA sequence: TGTGCCAGCAGTCCCAGGGGCGGAAGCTCCTACGAGCAGTACTTC. Translation gives CASSPRGGSSYEQYF.

This clone was seen more than once but under ten times. J is TRBJ2-6 and V is TRBV18, with TRBD1 matching over 8 bases. Trimming removed 2 bases from V and 2 bases from J; junction bases left unmatched: 8. Germline lookup yields CDR1 KGHSH and CDR2 LQKENI. There are 18 residues in the CDR3. The CDR3 nucleotides read TGTGCCAGCTCACCAAGGAGCCAGGGGGCGACTGGGGCCAACGTCCTGACTTTC. Its protein product is CASSPRSQGATGANVLTF.